One and the same sample provided the 21 T cell receptor beta chains below, sequenced in a study of OX40 agonist ivuxolimab in advanced cancers. Using immunoSEQ multiplex PCR, the repertoire was profiled, and TCRdb retains in-frame clones only, with some absent. Among 75,000 to 80,000 clones, 80% to 90% were seen once, and the ten largest hold 6.2%. The input for sequencing was CD4+ or CD8+ T cells sorted from blood, taken in a trial of the OX40 agonist ivuxolimab. The origin of the receptors is an adult with an advanced solid tumor such as melanoma, head and neck, liver or kidney cancer.

The gene calls are TRBV19 and TRBJ2-1; 16 nucleotides line up with TRBD2. From germline, CDR1 is LNHDA and CDR2 SQIVND (reference sequence). This CDR3 has 16 amino acids. Trimming took 5 bases from V and 7 from J; bases not matched to a gene: 5. CDR3 sequence (DNA): TGTGCCAGTAGTTTTGGGACTAGCGGGAGGGGAAATGAGCAGTTCTTC. Its translation is CASSFGTSGRGNEQFF. Full variable domain (rest looked up from reference TRBV19 and TRBJ2-1): DGGITQSPKYLFRKEGQNVTLSCEQNLNHDAMYWYRQDPGQGLRLIYYSQIVNDFQKGDIAEGYSVSREKKESFPLTVTSAQKNPTAFYLCASSFGTSGRGNEQFFGPGTRLTVL.

This chain joins TRBV29-1 and TRBJ2-3; D uncertain. Deletions cut 7 bases from V and 0 bases from J, with 8 bases between. CDR1 is SQVTM, CDR2 ANQGSEA, per germline. The CDR3 runs to 12 residues. This chain's CDR3 is CSALDSTDTQYF. Written as DNA, the CDR3 is TGCAGCGCCCTCGACAGCACAGATACGCAGTATTTT.

This clone was counted between two and nine times. This chain links TRBV18 with TRBJ2-7; weak D call: TRBD2 (5 bases). The germline CDR1 and CDR2 sequences are KGHSH and LQKENI. V lost 5 bases and J 3 bases, leaving 20 bases between the germline ends. This CDR3 is 16 amino acids long. For the CDR3, the DNA is TGTGCCAGCTCATTCGCACGGACTGACTCCCACTACGAGCAGTACTTC. Translated, it gives CASSFARTDSHYEQYF.

The V and J genes are TRBV7-6 and TRBJ2-5, with D tentatively TRBD2 (6 bases). CDR1 is SGHVS, CDR2 FNYEAQ, per germline. The CDR3 spans 14 residues. V shed 3 bases and J shed 2 bases, with 10 bases lying between them. This chain's CDR3 is CASSLRGRQETQYF. The CDR3 region has the DNA TGTGCCAGCAGCTTGCGGGGTCGGCAAGAGACCCAGTACTTC.

V and J are TRBV7-6 and TRBJ2-7; unclear D gene. This CDR3 has 12 residues. V was cut by 5 bases and J by 4 bases, with 9 bases left in between. CDR1 is SGHVS and CDR2 is FNYEAQ in the germline V gene. The CDR3 sequence is CASSPGWYEQYF. The DNA for the CDR3 is TGTGCCAGCAGCCCCGGGTGGTACGAGCAGTACTTC.

V usage is TRBV19 and J usage is TRBJ1-3, with D tentatively TRBD1 (5 bases). Per the germline V gene, CDR1 is LNHDA and CDR2 is SQIVND (reference sequence). V was shortened by 7 bases and J by 1 base, with 17 bases between the two germline ends. The length of the CDR3 is 16 residues. CDR3 region: CASTMEGIRSGNTIYF. CDR3 coding DNA: TGTGCCAGTACCATGGAGGGGATACGGTCTGGAAACACCATATATTTT. Filled out from reference TRBV19 and TRBJ1-3, the complete variable domain reads DGGITQSPKYLFRKEGQNVTLSCEQNLNHDAMYWYRQDPGQGLRLIYYSQIVNDFQKGDIAEGYSVSREKKESFPLTVTSAQKNPTAFYLCASTMEGIRSGNTIYFGEGSWLTVV.

The rearrangement links TRBV7-2 to TRBJ2-5, with 16 bases lining up with TRBD2. J gave up 5 bases and V 5 bases, and 5 bases lay outside the gene matches. The V gene's germline CDR1 is SGHTA and CDR2 FQGNSA. The CDR3 loop spans 16 amino acids. CDR3 coding DNA: TGTGCCAGCAGCAGCGGGACTAGCGGGAGGGGGGAGACCCAGTACTTC. Protein: CASSSGTSGRGETQYF.

The genes are TRBV2 and TRBJ2-7; 8 bases map to TRBD1. Germline V CDR1 and CDR2: SNHLY, FYNNEI. Trimming cost V 6 bases and J 3 bases; bases outside gene matches: 4. This CDR3 comprises 13 residues. The CDR3 sequence: CASSSDRVYEQYF. Written as DNA, the CDR3 is TGTGCCAGCAGCTCGGACAGGGTCTACGAGCAGTACTTC.

The chain is built from TRBV10-3 and TRBJ2-7; D possibly corresponds to TRBD2 (6 bases). The germline V gene has CDR1 ENHRY and CDR2 SYGVKD. Trimming left V 4 bases short and J 5 bases short, with 15 bases between. The CDR3 length is 14 residues. The chain's CDR3 is CAISGSGGPHEQYF. The CDR3 coding sequence is TGTGCCATCAGTGGATCCGGGGGACCCCACGAGCAGTACTTC.

V gene TRBV19 combines with J gene TRBJ2-3; TRBD2 aligns across 10 bases. Trimming at V came to 3 bases and at J to 5 bases, leaving 5 bases not matched to a gene. CDR1 is LNHDA and CDR2 is SQIVND in the germline V gene (reference sequence). This CDR3 is 15 amino acids long. CDR3 nucleotides: TGTGCCAGTAGTATGGCTAGCGGGGGCAGAGATACGCAGTATTTT. Amino acids: CASSMASGGRDTQYF.

V and J are TRBV6-5 and TRBJ2-6; D call uncertain. V was pared by 2 bases and J by 0 bases, with 2 bases between. The CDR3 is 14 residues long. Germline CDR1 MNHEY, CDR2 SVGAGI. The CDR3 spells CASSYSSGANVLTF. Written as DNA, the CDR3 is TGTGCCAGCAGTTACAGCTCTGGGGCCAACGTCCTGACTTTC.

This chain uses TRBV9 with TRBJ1-4, with TRBD1 matching 9 bases. V lost 3 bases to trimming and J lost 6 bases; unmatched junction nucleotides: 3. The CDR3 is 14 residues long. Per the germline V gene, CDR1 is SGDLS and CDR2 is YYNGEE. The CDR3 here is CASSAGTGHEKLFF. The DNA for the CDR3 is TGTGCCAGCAGCGCAGGGACAGGGCATGAAAAACTGTTTTTT.

The chain joins TRBV19 to TRBJ2-7, with 8 positions matching TRBD2. V lost 7 bases and J lost 6; bases outside the gene matches: 5. The CDR3 totals 12 residues. CDR1 and CDR2 (germline): LNHDA, SQIVND (reference sequence). The CDR3 DNA reads as TGTGCCAGTACGGGAGGGCCGGGCGAGCAGTACTTC. It yields the protein CASTGGPGEQYF.

CDR3 sequence (DNA): TGTGCCAGCAGCTTGGGACCGAGACAGTCCACCGGGGAGCTGTTTTTT. Protein sequence: CASSLGPRQSTGELFF. This rearrangement joins TRBV5-4 to TRBJ2-2, with D possibly being TRBD1 (5 bases). Germline CDR1 and CDR2: SGHNT and YYREEE (reference sequence). The CDR3 is made up of 16 amino acids. V lost 0 bases and J 4 bases, leaving 13 bases between the germline ends.

This chain uses TRBV6-5 with TRBJ2-1; the match to TRBD2 covers 11 bases. The CDR3 sequence is 16 residues long. Germline V CDR1 and CDR2: MNHEY, SVGAGI. Unmatched junction bases numbered 8, after V lost 6 bases and J lost 4 bases. The CDR3 sequence: CASSYRSGGDYNEQFF. The DNA of the CDR3 is TGTGCCAGCAGCTACCGTAGCGGGGGGGATTACAATGAGCAGTTCTTC.

In its sample, this clone was seen once. Other DNA sequences in the sample encode the same CDR3. The DNA for the CDR3 is TGCAGCGTGGGGGGACAGGGGGGCTTTGGGGCCAACGTCCTGACTTTC. Translating it yields CSVGGQGGFGANVLTF. This rearrangement joins TRBV29-1 to TRBJ2-6; 11 bases are shared with TRBD1. The V gene end was trimmed by 6 bases and the J gene end by 3 bases; junction bases not matched to a gene: 7. The CDR3 has 16 amino acids. CDR1 is SQVTM, CDR2 ANQGSEA, per germline.

This chain links TRBV28 with TRBJ1-1, with D maybe TRBD1 (6 bases). Trimming shortened V by 4 bases and J by 5 bases, and 17 bases separated the two germline ends. Germline CDR1 MDHEN, CDR2 SYDVKM. This CDR3 is 15 amino acids long. The CDR3 is CASSSSTGLWTEAFF. The CDR3 DNA sequence: TGTGCCAGCAGTTCCTCTACAGGGTTGTGGACTGAAGCTTTCTTT.

This chain uses TRBV21-1 with TRBJ2-5; no DNA check was done on the table's D call, TRBD1. TRBV21-1 is annotated as a pseudogene. The CDR3 totals 15 residues. In DNA, the CDR3 is TGTGCCAGCAGAAATCCCCGACAGGGGACCGAGACCCAGTACTTC. This translates into CASRNPRQGTETQYF.

Here the CDR3 DNA reads TGCGCCAGCAGTGAGTCCCGGGGGGCAGATACGCAGTATTTT. Protein sequence: CASSESRGADTQYF. This chain joins TRBV10-1 and TRBJ2-3, with 7 bases fitting TRBD2. The CDR3 spans 14 residues. Germline CDR1 is WNHNN and CDR2 is SYGVQD (reference sequence). Losses at the gene ends were 0 bases for V and 4 bases for J; bases not matched to a gene: 1.

The rearrangement links TRBV19 to TRBJ1-1, with unresolved D. The CDR3 sequence is 12 residues long. V was trimmed by 8 bases and J by 0 bases, leaving 7 bases between them. Germline-derived CDR1 and CDR2 are LNHDA and SQIVND (reference sequence). The CDR3 sequence is CASGGMNTEAFF. The CDR3 bases are TGTGCCAGTGGCGGTATGAACACTGAAGCTTTCTTT.

This chain links TRBV6-1 with TRBJ1-4; TRBD1 aligns across 12 bases. Germline values: CDR1 MNHNS, CDR2 SASEGT. This CDR3 has 17 amino acids. V was clipped by 1 base and J by 2 bases; unmatched bases: 2. The CDR3 DNA reads TGTGCCAGCAGTGAAGGGGACAGGGGGCTTACTAATGAAAAACTGTTTTTT. This sequence encodes CASSEGDRGLTNEKLFF.